This T cell receptor (beta chain) was found in a study of T cells in Graves' hyperthyroidism and ophthalmopathy. With respect to this clonotype: Antigen: not known.

Looked up from germline, CDR1 is WSHSY and CDR2 is SAAADI. CDR3 length: 15 amino acids. Trimming cost V 10 bases and J 7 bases; bases outside gene matches: 12. Active moderate-to-severe ophthalmopathy, Clinical Activity Score at least 3, NOSPECS at least 4, under 3 months' duration. Broader study findings: Ophthalmopathy got predicted by the model a median around six months before its onset.

Amplified TCR beta CDR3 regions came from RNA transcripts. Initially, a first-round RT-PCR of the TCR CDR3 employed the HTBI primer set. TCRdb processed the multiplex PCR reads anew with MiXCR; each CDR3 protein has one entry. In the table there are approximately 300,000 distinct CDR3 sequences, approximately 15% of which are singletons. The sequence derives from a woman aged 60 to 75 with Graves' ophthalmopathy. Material for sequencing was blood. J is TRBJ2-2 and V is TRBV10-2; 10 nucleotides align to TRBD1. The CDR3 DNA follows: TGCGCCACCCGAGCTATGGACAGGGGGTTCGGGGAGCTGTTTTTT. Encoded protein: CATRAMDRGFGELFF.